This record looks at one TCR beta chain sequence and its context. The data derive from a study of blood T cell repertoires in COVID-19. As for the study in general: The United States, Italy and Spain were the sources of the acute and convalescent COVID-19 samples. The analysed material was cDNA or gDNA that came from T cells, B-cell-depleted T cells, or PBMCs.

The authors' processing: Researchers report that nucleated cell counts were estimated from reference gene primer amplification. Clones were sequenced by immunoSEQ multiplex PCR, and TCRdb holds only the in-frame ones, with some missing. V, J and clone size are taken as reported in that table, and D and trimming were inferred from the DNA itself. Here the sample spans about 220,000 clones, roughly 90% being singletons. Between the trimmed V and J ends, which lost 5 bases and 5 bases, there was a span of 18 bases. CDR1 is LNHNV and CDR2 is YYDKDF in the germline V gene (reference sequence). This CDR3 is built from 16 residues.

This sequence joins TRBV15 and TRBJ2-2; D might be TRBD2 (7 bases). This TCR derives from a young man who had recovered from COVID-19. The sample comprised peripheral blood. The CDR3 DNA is TGTGCCACCAGCGTCTGGGGGGGGCCAAGAACCGGGGAGCTGTTTTTT. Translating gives CATSVWGGPRTGELFF.